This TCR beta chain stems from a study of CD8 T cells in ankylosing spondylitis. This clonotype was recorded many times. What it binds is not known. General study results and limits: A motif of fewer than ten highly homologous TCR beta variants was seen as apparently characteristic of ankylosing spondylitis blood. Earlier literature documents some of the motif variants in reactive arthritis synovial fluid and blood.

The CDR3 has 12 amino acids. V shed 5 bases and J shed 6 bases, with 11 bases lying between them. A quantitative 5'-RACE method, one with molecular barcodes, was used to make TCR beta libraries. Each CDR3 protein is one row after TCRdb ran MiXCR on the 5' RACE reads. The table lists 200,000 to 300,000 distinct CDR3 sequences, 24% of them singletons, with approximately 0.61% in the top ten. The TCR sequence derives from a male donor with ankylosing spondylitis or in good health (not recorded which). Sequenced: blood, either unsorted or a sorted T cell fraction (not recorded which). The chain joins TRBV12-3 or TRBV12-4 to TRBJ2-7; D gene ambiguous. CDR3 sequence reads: CASSPGLSEQYF. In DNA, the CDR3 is TGTGCCAGCAGTCCCGGTCTGAGCGAGCAGTACTTC.